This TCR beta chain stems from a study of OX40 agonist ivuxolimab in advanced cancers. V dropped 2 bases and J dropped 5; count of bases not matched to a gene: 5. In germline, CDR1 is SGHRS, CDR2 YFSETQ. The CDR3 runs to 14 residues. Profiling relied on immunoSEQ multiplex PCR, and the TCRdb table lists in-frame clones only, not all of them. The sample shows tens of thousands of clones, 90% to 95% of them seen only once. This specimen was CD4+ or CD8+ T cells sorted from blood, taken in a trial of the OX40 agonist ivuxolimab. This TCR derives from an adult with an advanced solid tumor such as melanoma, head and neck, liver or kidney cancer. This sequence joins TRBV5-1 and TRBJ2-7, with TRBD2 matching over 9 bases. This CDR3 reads CASSFSGSRDEQYF. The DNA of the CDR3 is TGCGCCAGCAGCTTTAGCGGGAGCAGGGACGAGCAGTACTTC.